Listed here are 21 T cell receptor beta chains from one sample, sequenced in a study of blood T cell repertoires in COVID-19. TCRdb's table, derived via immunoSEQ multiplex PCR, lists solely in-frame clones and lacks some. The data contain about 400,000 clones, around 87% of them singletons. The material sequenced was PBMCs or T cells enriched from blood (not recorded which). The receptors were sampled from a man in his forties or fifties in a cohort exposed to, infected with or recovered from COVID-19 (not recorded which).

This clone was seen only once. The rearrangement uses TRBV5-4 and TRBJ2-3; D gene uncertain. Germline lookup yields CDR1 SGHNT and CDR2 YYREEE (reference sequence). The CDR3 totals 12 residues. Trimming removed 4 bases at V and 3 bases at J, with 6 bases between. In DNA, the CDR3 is TGTGCCAGCAGCACCGGGACAGATACGCAGTATTTT. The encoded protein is CASSTGTDTQYF.

The CDR3 bases are TGTGCCAGTAGTATAGGTCAGGGGTACCACGAGCAGTACTTC. Its translation: CASSIGQGYHEQYF. The rearrangement links TRBV19 to TRBJ2-7, with TRBD1 as a possible D gene (6 bases). CDR3 length equals 14 residues. CDR1 and CDR2 from the germline V gene are LNHDA and SQIVND (reference sequence). Trimming removed 1 base at V and 5 bases at J, with 12 bases between.

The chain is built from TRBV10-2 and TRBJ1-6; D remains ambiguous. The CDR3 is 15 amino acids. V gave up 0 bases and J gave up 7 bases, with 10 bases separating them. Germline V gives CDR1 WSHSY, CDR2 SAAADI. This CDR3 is CASSESWRPNSPLHF. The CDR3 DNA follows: TGCGCCAGCAGTGAGTCGTGGCGGCCGAATTCACCCCTCCACTTT.

CDR3 residues: CASSQGAGTDTQYF. The CDR3 nucleotides are TGTGCCAGCAGCCAGGGGGCGGGGACAGATACGCAGTATTTT. The chain carries TRBV6-5 and TRBJ2-3, with 8 bases that match TRBD1. Looked up from germline, CDR1 is MNHEY and CDR2 is SVGAGI. This CDR3 region has 14 residues. V was pared by 6 bases and J by 3 bases, with 5 bases of the junction left unmatched.

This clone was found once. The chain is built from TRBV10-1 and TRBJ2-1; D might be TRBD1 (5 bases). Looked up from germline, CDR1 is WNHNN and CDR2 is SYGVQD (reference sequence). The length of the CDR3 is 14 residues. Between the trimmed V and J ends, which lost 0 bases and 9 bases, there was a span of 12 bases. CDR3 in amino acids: CASSESWGKGEQFF. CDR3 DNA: TGCGCCAGCAGTGAGTCGTGGGGCAAGGGTGAGCAGTTCTTC.

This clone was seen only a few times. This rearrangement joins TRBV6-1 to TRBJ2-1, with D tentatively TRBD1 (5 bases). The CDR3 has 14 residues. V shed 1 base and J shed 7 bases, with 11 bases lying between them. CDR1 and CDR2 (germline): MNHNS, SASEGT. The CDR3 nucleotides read TGTGCCAGCAGTGAAGGGCAGGGTGGGAATGAGCAGTTCTTC. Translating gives CASSEGQGGNEQFF.

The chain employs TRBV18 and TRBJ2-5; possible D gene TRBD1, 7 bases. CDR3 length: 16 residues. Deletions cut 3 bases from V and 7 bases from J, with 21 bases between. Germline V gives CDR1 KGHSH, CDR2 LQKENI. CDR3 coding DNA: TGTGCCAGCTCACCCCTCAGCCCGAGACAGGGAGGGACCCAGTACTTC. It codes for CASSPLSPRQGGTQYF.

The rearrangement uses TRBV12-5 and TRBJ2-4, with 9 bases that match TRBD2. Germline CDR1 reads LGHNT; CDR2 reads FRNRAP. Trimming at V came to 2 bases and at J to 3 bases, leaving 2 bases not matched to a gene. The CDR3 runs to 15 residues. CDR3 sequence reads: CASGLLREGKNIQYF. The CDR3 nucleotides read TGTGCTAGTGGTTTGTTGCGGGAGGGCAAAAACATTCAGTACTTC.

CDR3: CASSPRTGDNEQFF. The DNA of the CDR3 is TGTGCCAGCAGCCCAAGGACAGGAGACAATGAGCAGTTCTTC. V is TRBV3-1 (or the pseudogene TRBV3-2) and J is TRBJ2-1; TRBD1 agrees at 7 bases. Germline V gene data show CDR1 as LGHDT and CDR2 as YNNKEL (reference sequence). This CDR3 is built from 14 residues. V shed 4 bases and J 5 bases; nucleotides not matched to a gene: 5.

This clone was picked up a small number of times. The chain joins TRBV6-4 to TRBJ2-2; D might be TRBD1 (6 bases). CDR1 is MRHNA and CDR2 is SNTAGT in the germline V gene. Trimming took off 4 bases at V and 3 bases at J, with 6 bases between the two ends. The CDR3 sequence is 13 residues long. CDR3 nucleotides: TGTGCCAGCAGTGCAGGGGACACCGGGGAGCTGTTTTTT. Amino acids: CASSAGDTGELFF.

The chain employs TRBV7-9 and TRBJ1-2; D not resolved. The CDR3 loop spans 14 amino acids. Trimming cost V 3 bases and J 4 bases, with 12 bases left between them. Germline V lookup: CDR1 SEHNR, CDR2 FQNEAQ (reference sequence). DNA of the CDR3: TGTGCCAGCAGCTTGGGCAGAAATACCTATGGCTACACCTTC. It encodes CASSLGRNTYGYTF.

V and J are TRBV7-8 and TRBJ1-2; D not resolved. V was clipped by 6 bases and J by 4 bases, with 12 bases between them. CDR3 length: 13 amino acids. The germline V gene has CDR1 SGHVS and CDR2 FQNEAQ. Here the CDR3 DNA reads TGTGCCAGCAGTCCCGCAGTATCCTATGGCTACACCTTC. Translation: CASSPAVSYGYTF. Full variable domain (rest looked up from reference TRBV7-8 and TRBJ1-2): GAGVSQSPRYKVAKRGQDVALRCDPISGHVSLFWYQQALGQGPEFLTYFQNEAQLDKSGLPSDRFFAERPEGSVSTLKIQRTQQEDSAVYLCASSPAVSYGYTFGSGTRLTVV.

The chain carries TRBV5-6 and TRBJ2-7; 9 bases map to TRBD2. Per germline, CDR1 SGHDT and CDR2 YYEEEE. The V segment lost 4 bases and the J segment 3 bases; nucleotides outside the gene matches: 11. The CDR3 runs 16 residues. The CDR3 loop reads CASSPRGTSISYEQYF. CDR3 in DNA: TGTGCCAGCAGCCCGCGGGGGACTAGCATAAGCTACGAGCAGTACTTC.

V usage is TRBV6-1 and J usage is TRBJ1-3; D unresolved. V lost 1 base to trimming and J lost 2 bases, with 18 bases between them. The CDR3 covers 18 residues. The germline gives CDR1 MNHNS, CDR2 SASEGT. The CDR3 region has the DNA TGTGCCAGCAGTGAAGAGGATCTGTTTCGGGTAACTGGAAACACCATATATTTT. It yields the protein CASSEEDLFRVTGNTIYF.

The CDR3 DNA reads as TGTGCCAGTAGTATCATCGAGGGCTCCTACGAGCAGTACTTC. Residues: CASSIIEGSYEQYF. The chain recombines TRBV19 with TRBJ2-7, with D possibly being TRBD2 (5 bases). Germline V gene data show CDR1 as LNHDA and CDR2 as SQIVND (reference sequence). Trimming left V 3 bases short and J 0 bases short, with 9 bases between. The CDR3 contains 14 residues.

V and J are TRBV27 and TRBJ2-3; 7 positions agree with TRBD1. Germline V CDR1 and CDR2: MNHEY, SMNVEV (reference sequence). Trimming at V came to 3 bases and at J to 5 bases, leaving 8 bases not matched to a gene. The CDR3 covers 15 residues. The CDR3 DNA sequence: TGTGCCAGCAGTTTCCAGACAGGGACGGTAGATACGCAGTATTTT. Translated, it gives CASSFQTGTVDTQYF.

CDR3 nucleotides: TGTGCCGCCGGGGTTGGCGCCTACGAGCAGTACTTC. It translates to CAAGVGAYEQYF. V and J are TRBV10-3 and TRBJ2-7; possible D gene TRBD2, 5 bases. The CDR3 has 12 amino acids. The V and J ends lost 11 bases and 2 bases respectively, with 13 bases between them. Germline V gene data show CDR1 as ENHRY and CDR2 as SYGVKD.

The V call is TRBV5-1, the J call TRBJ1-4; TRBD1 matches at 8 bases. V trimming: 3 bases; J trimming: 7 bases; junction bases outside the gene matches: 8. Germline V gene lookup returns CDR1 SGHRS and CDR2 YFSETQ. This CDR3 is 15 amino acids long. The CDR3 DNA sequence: TGCGCCAGCAGCTCGACAGGGGATTGGCGTGAAAAACTGTTTTTT. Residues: CASSSTGDWREKLFF. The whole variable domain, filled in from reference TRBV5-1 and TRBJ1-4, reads KAGVTQTPRYLIKTRGQQVTLSCSPISGHRSVSWYQQTPGQGLQFLFEYFSETQRNKGNFPGRFSGRQFSNSRSEMNVSTLELGDSALYLCASSSTGDWREKLFFGSGTQLSVL.

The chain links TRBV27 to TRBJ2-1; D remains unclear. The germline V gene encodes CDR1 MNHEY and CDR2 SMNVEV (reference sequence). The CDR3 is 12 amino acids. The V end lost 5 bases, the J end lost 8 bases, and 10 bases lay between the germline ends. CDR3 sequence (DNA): TGTGCCAGCAGTCTTCTACGAGATGAGCAGTTCTTC. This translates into CASSLLRDEQFF.

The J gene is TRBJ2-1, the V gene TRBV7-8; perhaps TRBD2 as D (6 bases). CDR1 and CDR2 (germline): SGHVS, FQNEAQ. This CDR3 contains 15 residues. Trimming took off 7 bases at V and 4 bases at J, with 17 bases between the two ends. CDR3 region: CASTLGGLQYNEQFF. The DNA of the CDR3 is TGTGCCAGCACCCTTGGGGGACTTCAATACAATGAGCAGTTCTTC.

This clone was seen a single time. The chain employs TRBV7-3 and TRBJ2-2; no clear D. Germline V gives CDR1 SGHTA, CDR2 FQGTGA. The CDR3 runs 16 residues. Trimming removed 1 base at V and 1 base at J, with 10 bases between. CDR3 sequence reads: CASSLNPPGNTGELFF. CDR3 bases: TGTGCCAGCAGCTTAAATCCCCCGGGGAACACCGGGGAGCTGTTTTTT.